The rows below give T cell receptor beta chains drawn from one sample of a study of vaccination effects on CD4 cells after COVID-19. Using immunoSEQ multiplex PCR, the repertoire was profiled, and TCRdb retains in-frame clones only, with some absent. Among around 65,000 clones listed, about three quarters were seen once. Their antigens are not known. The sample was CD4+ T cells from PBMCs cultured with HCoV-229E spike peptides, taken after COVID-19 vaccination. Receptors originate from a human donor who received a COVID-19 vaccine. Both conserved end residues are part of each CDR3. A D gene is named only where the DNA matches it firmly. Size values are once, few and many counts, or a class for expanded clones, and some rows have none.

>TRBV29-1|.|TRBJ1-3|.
CSVEGANTIYF
TGCAGCGTTGAGGGAGCGAACACCATATATTTT
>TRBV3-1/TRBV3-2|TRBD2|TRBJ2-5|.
CASSPGTIDQETQYF
TGTGCCAGCAGCCCGGGGACTATAGACCAAGAGACCCAGTACTTC
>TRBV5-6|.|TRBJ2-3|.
CASSRNEGGTDTQYF
TGTGCCAGCAGCCGGAACGAGGGGGGCACAGATACGCAGTATTTT
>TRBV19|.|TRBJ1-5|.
CASSTGKRSNQPQHF
TGTGCCAGTAGTACAGGGAAGAGGAGCAATCAGCCCCAGCATTTT
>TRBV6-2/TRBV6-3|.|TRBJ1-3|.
CASSRGQGNTIYF
TGTGCCAGCAGCCGCGGCCAGGGCAACACCATATATTTT
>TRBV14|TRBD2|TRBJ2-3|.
CASSQDHGSLAGTDTQYF
TGTGCCAGCAGCCAAGACCACGGGTCTCTAGCGGGGACAGATACGCAGTATTTT
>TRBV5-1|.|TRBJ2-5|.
CASSLRTGGEETQYF
TGCGCCAGCAGCTTAAGGACAGGAGGGGAGGAGACCCAGTACTTC
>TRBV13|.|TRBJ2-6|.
CASQKGLGSGANVLTF
TGTGCCAGCCAAAAGGGACTCGGCTCTGGGGCCAACGTCCTGACTTTC
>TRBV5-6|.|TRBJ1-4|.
CASSLGPSLATNEKLFF
TGTGCCAGCAGCTTGGGGCCCAGTCTGGCGACTAATGAAAAACTGTTTTTT
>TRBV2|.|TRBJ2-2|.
CASTRDSTGELFF
TGTGCCAGCACCAGGGATTCCACCGGGGAGCTGTTTTTT
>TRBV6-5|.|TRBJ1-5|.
CASSTSNQPQHF
TGTGCCAGCAGTACCAGCAATCAGCCCCAGCATTTT
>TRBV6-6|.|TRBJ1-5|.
CASSYGRNSNQPQHF
TGTGCCAGCAGTTACGGGCGGAATAGCAATCAGCCCCAGCATTTT
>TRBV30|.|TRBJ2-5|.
CAWSGTIQETQYF
TGTGCCTGGAGTGGGACTATCCAAGAGACCCAGTACTTC
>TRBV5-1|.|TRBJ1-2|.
CASSLGPVGYGYTF
TGCGCCAGCAGCTTGGGACCCGTGGGCTATGGCTACACCTTC
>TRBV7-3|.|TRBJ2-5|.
CASSPSNQETQYF
TGTGCCAGCAGCCCCAGCAATCAAGAGACCCAGTACTTC
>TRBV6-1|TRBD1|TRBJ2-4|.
CASSDRDRTPLAKNIQYF
TGTGCCAGCAGTGATCGGGACAGAACTCCTCTAGCCAAAAACATTCAGTACTTC
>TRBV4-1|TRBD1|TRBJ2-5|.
CASSQQRQGAPRQETQYF
TGCGCCAGCAGCCAACAGAGACAGGGGGCGCCGAGACAAGAGACCCAGTACTTC
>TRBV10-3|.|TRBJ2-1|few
CAISERVAIYNEQFF
TGTGCCATCAGTGAGAGAGTAGCTATTTACAATGAGCAGTTCTTC
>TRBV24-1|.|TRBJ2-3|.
CATSDNPTSTDTQYF
TGTGCCACCAGTGATAATCCCACTAGCACAGATACGCAGTATTTT
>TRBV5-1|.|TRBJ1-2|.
CASSSHPGNLYGYTF
TGCGCCAGCAGCTCTCACCCGGGGAACCTCTATGGCTACACCTTC
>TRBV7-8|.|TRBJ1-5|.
CASSWDRNQPQHF
TGTGCCAGCAGCTGGGACCGAAATCAGCCCCAGCATTTT
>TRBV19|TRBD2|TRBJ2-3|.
CASSIRVSGGRTDTQYF
TGTGCCAGTAGTATACGTGTTAGCGGGGGCCGCACAGATACGCAGTATTTT
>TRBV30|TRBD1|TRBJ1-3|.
CAWDRGLGLTGNTIYF
TGTGCCTGGGACAGGGGGCTCGGATTAACTGGAAACACCATATATTTT
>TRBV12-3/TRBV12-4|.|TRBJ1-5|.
CASSLRGNQPQHF
TGTGCCAGCAGTCTCAGGGGCAATCAGCCCCAGCATTTT
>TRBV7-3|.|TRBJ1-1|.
CASSRQAGSTEAFF
TGTGCCAGCAGCCGTCAAGCAGGTAGCACTGAAGCTTTCTTT
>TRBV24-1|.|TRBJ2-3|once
CATSDLWLDRDTQYF
TGTGCCACCAGTGATTTGTGGCTAGACAGAGATACGCAGTATTTT
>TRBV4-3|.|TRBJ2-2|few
CASSQDFLGAGTGELFF
TGCGCCAGCAGCCAAGACTTCCTGGGGGCGGGCACCGGGGAGCTGTTTTTT
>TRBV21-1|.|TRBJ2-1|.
CASSKMASYNEQFF
TGTGCCAGCAGCAAAATGGCCTCCTACAATGAGCAGTTCTTC
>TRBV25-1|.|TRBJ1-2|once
CASSKAGIYGYTF
TGTGCCAGCAGTAAGGCAGGGATCTATGGCTACACCTTC
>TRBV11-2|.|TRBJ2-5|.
CASSLRRTQETQYF
TGTGCCAGCAGCTTACGGCGGACACAAGAGACCCAGTACTTC
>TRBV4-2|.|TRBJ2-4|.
CASSQDLGQGNIQYF
TGTGCCAGCAGCCAAGATTTAGGCCAGGGAAACATTCAGTACTTC
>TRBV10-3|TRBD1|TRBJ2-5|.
CAISGLRGQDQETQYF
TGTGCCATCAGTGGATTACGAGGACAGGACCAAGAGACCCAGTACTTC
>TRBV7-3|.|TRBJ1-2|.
CASSLNREGYGYTF
TGTGCCAGCAGCCTGAACAGGGAAGGCTATGGCTACACCTTC
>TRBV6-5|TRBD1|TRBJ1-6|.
CASSYSGGNNSPLHF
TGTGCCAGCAGTTATTCAGGGGGCAATAATTCACCCCTCCACTTT
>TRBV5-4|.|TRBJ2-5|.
CASSRGPETQYF
TGTGCCAGCAGCCGGGGACCGGAGACCCAGTACTTC
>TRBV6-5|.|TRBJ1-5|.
CASTNGPWQPQHF
TGTGCCAGCACGAACGGGCCGTGGCAGCCCCAGCATTTT
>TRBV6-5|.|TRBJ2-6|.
CASSFLSSGANVLTF
TGTGCCAGCAGTTTCCTGAGCTCTGGGGCCAACGTCCTGACTTTC
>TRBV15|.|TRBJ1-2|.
CATSRDRGTPYGYTF
TGTGCCACCAGCAGAGATCGGGGGACACCCTATGGCTACACCTTC
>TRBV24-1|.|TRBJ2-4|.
CEKRSGIGKNIQYF
TGTGAGAAGCGTTCTGGTATAGGCAAAAACATTCAGTACTTC
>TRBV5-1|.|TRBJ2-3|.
CASSLAGFTDTQYF
TGCGCCAGCAGCTTGGCAGGATTCACAGATACGCAGTATTTT
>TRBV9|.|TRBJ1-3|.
CASSVDGGGGNTIYF
TGTGCCAGCAGCGTAGATGGGGGGGGCGGAAACACCATATATTTT
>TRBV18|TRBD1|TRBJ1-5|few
CASSPQGALSEPQHF
TGTGCCAGCTCACCACAGGGGGCTCTTTCGGAGCCCCAGCATTTT
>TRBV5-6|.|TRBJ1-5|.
CASSLKGYSNQPQHF
TGTGCCAGCAGCTTGAAGGGGTATAGCAATCAGCCCCAGCATTTT
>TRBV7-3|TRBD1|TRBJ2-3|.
CASSPDRGLTDTQYF
TGTGCCAGCAGCCCCGACAGGGGGCTCACAGATACGCAGTATTTT
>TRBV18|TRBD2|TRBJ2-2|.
CASSPGTSNTGELFF
TGTGCCAGCTCACCCGGGACTAGCAACACCGGGGAGCTGTTTTTT
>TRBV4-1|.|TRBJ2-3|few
CASSGRGVQSDTQYF
TGCGCCAGCAGCGGACGGGGCGTACAGTCAGATACGCAGTATTTT
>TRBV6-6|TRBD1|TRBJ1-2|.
CASSHPPGTAVGYTF
TGTGCCAGCAGCCACCCACCAGGGACAGCGGTTGGCTACACCTTC
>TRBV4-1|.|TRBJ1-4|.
CASSQQSVPREKLFF
TGCGCCAGCAGCCAACAGAGTGTACCGCGGGAAAAACTGTTTTTT
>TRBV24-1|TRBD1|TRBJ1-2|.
CATKGPQGAGGYTF
TGTGCCACCAAAGGCCCACAGGGGGCGGGTGGCTACACCTTC
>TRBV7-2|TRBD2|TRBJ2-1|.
CASSTRGGGGNEQFF
TGTGCCAGCAGCACCCGGGGGGGCGGTGGCAATGAGCAGTTCTTC
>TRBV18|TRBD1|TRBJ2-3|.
CASSQSRGTGYTDTQYF
TGTGCCAGCTCACAATCCAGGGGGACAGGGTACACAGATACGCAGTATTTT
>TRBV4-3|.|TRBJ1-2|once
CASSQDIVRGDYGYTF
TGCGCCAGCAGCCAAGATATCGTCAGGGGTGACTATGGCTACACCTTC
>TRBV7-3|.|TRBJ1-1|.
CASSPNGRGEAFF
TGTGCCAGCAGCCCCAATGGGAGGGGTGAAGCTTTCTTT
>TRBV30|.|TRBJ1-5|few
CAWSRGLGNQPQHF
TGTGCCTGGAGTAGGGGGTTGGGCAATCAGCCCCAGCATTTT